The next 8 T cell receptor beta chains were all read from a single sample in a study of T cell clusters in autoimmune cytopenias. Multiplex touch-down PCR amplified TRB using TRB-A and TRB-B pools in one tube. TCRdb re-called the multiplex PCR reads and gives one entry per CDR3 protein, without DNA. Its listing shows around 2,000 distinct CDR3 sequences. TRB was amplified from 250 ng of peripheral blood genomic DNA per sample. The same data also contributed to another study, on T cell repertoires in aging, cancer and after chemotherapy.

The sequencing input was peripheral blood. The source is a human donor with an autoimmune cytopenia or autoimmune hepatitis (not recorded which).

The chain combines TRBV5-1 with TRBJ1-3. In germline, CDR1 is SGHRS, CDR2 YFSETQ. This CDR3 region has 13 residues. CDR3: CASSIGGENTIYF.

This chain connects TRBV11-2 to TRBJ1-4. CDR1 and CDR2 from the germline V gene are SGHAT and FQNNGV. This CDR3 spans 15 amino acids. CDR3 residues: CASSFEAGFYEKLFF.

CDR3 loop: CASSSYRGSNEQYF. The gene calls are TRBV5-4 and TRBJ2-7; the D call from TCRdb, TRBD1, cannot be confirmed without DNA. Germline CDR1 is SGHNT and CDR2 is YYREEE (reference sequence). The CDR3 totals 14 residues.

In terms of frequency, this clonotype is medium-sized. The chain recombines TRBV29-1 with TRBJ1-5; checking the TCRdb D call of TRBD1 is not possible without DNA. In germline, CDR1 is SQVTM, CDR2 ANQGSEA. This CDR3 has 13 amino acids. CDR3 residues: CSAQGGSNQPQHF.

This chain connects TRBV13 to TRBJ1-2. This CDR3 has 17 residues. Per the germline V gene, CDR1 is PRHDT and CDR2 is FYEKMQ (reference sequence). CDR3 loop: CASSDRMAEAPNYGYTF.

The chain recombines TRBV18 with TRBJ2-1; TCRdb indicates TRBD2, and absent DNA this call remains unverified. This CDR3 has 14 residues. Looked up from germline, CDR1 is KGHSH and CDR2 is LQKENI. The CDR3 is CASSGLAGANEQFF.

According to its frequency, this clonotype is medium-sized. This chain connects TRBV11-3 to TRBJ1-3; the D call from TCRdb, TRBD1, cannot be confirmed without DNA. This CDR3 contains 16 residues. Germline CDR1 reads SGHNT; CDR2 reads YENEEA. The CDR3: CASSSRQGRSGNTIYF. The complete variable domain, with remaining parts taken from reference TRBV11-3 and TRBJ1-3, reads EAGVVQSPRYKIIEKKQPVAFWCNPISGHNTLYWYLQNLGQGPELLIRYENEEAVDDSQLPKDRFSAERLKGVDSTLKIQPAELGDSAVYLCASSSRQGRSGNTIYFGEGSWLTVV.

The rearrangement joins TRBV28 to TRBJ2-1; TCRdb calls TRBD2, which cannot be checked without DNA. The CDR3 loop spans 19 amino acids. Germline V gene lookup returns CDR1 MDHEN and CDR2 SYDVKM. The CDR3 reads CASSSTLPPSGGAYNEQFF.